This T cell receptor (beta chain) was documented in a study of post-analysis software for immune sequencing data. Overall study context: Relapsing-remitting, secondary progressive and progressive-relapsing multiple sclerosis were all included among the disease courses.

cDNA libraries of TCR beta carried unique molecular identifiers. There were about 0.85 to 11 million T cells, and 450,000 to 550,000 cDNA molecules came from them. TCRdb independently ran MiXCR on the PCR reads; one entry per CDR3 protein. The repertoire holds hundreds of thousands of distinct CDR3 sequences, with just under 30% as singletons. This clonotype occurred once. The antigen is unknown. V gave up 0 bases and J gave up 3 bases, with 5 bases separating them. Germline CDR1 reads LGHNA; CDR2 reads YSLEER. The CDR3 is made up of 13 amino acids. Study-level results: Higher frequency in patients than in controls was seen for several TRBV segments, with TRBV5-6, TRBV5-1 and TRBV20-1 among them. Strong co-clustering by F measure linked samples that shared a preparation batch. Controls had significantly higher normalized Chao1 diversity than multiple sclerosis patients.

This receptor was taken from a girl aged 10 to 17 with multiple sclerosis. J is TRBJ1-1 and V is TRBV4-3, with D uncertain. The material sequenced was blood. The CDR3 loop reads CASSQEAYTEAFF. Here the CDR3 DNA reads TGCGCCAGCAGCCAAGAAGCTTACACTGAAGCTTTCTTT.